What follows is one TCR beta chain and its context. Its antigen is still unknown. This sample was taken from a study of T cell responses to AZD1222 COVID-19 vaccine. Study context: Whether given at about 4 or about 12 weeks, second doses were pooled. Findings and caveats of the study: At study baseline, merely several AZD1222 recipients were seropositive. Nearly half of spike-specific TCRs reportedly target variant regions that are unmutated in the B.1.351 and B.1.1.7 variants. Repertoires were sampled only after the peak T cell response.

Clones were sequenced by immunoSEQ multiplex PCR, and TCRdb holds only the in-frame ones, with some missing. The sample shows over 100,000 clones, 65% to 90% of them seen only once. V shed 0 bases and J shed 4 bases, with 15 bases lying between them. The CDR3 has 17 residues. Germline lookup yields CDR1 MNHEY and CDR2 SVGEGT. The chain uses TRBV6-2 or TRBV6-3 and TRBJ2-2; D not certain. The clonotype originates from an adult in good health. The sequences come from peripheral blood, collected on day 0 of AZD1222 vaccination. The CDR3 loop is CASSYSISRLITGELFF. The CDR3 bases are TGTGCCAGCAGTTACTCGATTTCCAGACTCATCACCGGGGAGCTGTTTTTT.